What follows are 10 T cell receptor beta chains derived from one specimen sequenced in a study of T cell responses to AZD1222 COVID-19 vaccine. Sequencing used immunoSEQ multiplex PCR; TCRdb keeps in-frame clones, though not all of them. Among over 100,000 clones listed, approximately 88% were seen once. Sequencing used peripheral blood, obtained on day 0 of AZD1222 vaccination. The receptors come from an adult in good health.

The V gene is TRBV14, the J gene TRBJ1-2; D is uncertain. Germline V gene sequence: CDR1 SGHDN, CDR2 FVKESK. The length of the CDR3 is 15 residues. V shed 3 bases and J shed 5 bases, with 16 bases lying between them. CDR3 region: CASSQDKHPSYGYTF. The CDR3 nucleotides are TGTGCCAGCAGCCAGGATAAACACCCGTCTTATGGCTACACCTTC.

The chain uses TRBV19 and TRBJ1-1; TRBD1 matches at 9 bases. Unmatched junction bases numbered 12, after V lost 6 bases and J lost 1 base. The germline CDR1 and CDR2 sequences are LNHDA and SQIVND (reference sequence). The CDR3 contains 17 residues. The CDR3 here is CASSARRQGVGNTEAFF. Here the CDR3 DNA reads TGTGCCAGTAGCGCACGACGACAGGGGGTAGGGAACACTGAAGCTTTCTTT.

This clone was observed a handful of times. The chain joins TRBV7-2 to TRBJ1-2; D may be TRBD1 (6 bases). CDR1 is SGHTA and CDR2 is FQGNSA in the germline V gene. V lost 5 bases and J 7 bases, leaving 14 bases between the germline ends. There are 13 residues in the CDR3. The CDR3 coding sequence is TGTGCCAGCAGCGAAGGACAGCGACTTGGCTACACCTTC. Translating it yields CASSEGQRLGYTF. The full variable domain, completed using reference TRBV7-2 and TRBJ1-2, is GAGVSQSPSNKVTEKGKDVELRCDPISGHTALYWYRQSLGQGLEFLIYFQGNSAPDKSGLPSDRFSAERTGGSVSTLTIQRTQQEDSAVYLCASSEGQRLGYTFGSGTRLTVV.

This clone appeared once. The gene calls are TRBV23-1 and TRBJ1-3; no clear D. TRBV23-1 is flagged as an ORF with uncertain function. CDR3 length equals 15 residues. V shed 0 bases and J shed 4 bases, with 10 bases lying between them. This CDR3 is CASSQSFWEGNTIYF. In DNA form, the CDR3 reads TGCGCCAGCAGTCAATCGTTCTGGGAGGGAAACACCATATATTTT.

This rearrangement joins TRBV30 to TRBJ1-1; D gene unclear. Germline-derived CDR1 and CDR2 are GTSNPN and SVGIG (reference sequence). The CDR3 has 13 amino acids. Trimming removed 2 bases from V and 4 bases from J, with 11 bases in between. The CDR3 here is CAWSFLTGTEAFF. The CDR3 DNA sequence: TGTGCCTGGAGTTTCCTAACGGGCACTGAAGCTTTCTTT. The full variable domain, rest sourced from reference TRBV30 and TRBJ1-1, is SQTIHQWPATLVQPVGSPLSLECTVEGTSNPNLYWYRQAAGRGLQLLFYSVGIGQISSEVPQNLSASRPQDRQFILSSKKLLLSDSGFYLCAWSFLTGTEAFFGQGTRLTVV.

The chain links TRBV11-2 to TRBJ2-6; unclear D gene. CDR1 is SGHAT, CDR2 FQNNGV, per germline. This CDR3 is 11 amino acids long. V lost 1 base and J lost 11, with 3 bases in between. DNA of the CDR3: TGTGCCAGCAGCTTAGGATACGTCCTGACTTTC. It yields the protein CASSLGYVLTF.

The CDR3 nucleotides read TGTGCCAGTAGACGCGGCAGGGACCTGAACACTGAAGCTTTCTTT. Translation: CASRRGRDLNTEAFF. J is TRBJ1-1 and V is TRBV19, with D perhaps TRBD1 (5 bases). Germline V lookup: CDR1 LNHDA, CDR2 SQIVND (reference sequence). The V end was cut by 6 bases, the J end by 0 bases, with 14 bases between. The CDR3 has 15 amino acids.

This clone was seen a handful of times. A junction boundary mismatches the germline segment, possibly from a read error. CDR3 sequence reads: CASSYKTGGSSEQYF. In nucleotides, the CDR3 is TGTGCCAGCAGTTACAAGACAGGGGGCTCCTCCGAGCAGTACTTC. The chain combines TRBV6-5 with TRBJ2-7, with 10 bases that match TRBD1. The CDR3 runs 15 residues. CDR1 MNHEY and CDR2 SVGAGI come from the germline V gene.

The chain employs TRBV10-3 and TRBJ2-2; 14 bases agree with TRBD2. CDR3 length: 19 residues. Trimming at V came to 10 bases and at J to 4 bases, leaving 17 bases not matched to a gene. Germline assignment: CDR1 ENHRY and CDR2 SYGVKD. The CDR3 reads CATLNSGTSGGRFTGELFF. CDR3 sequence (DNA): TGTGCCACTCTTAACTCCGGGACTAGCGGGGGTCGGTTCACCGGGGAGCTGTTTTTT.

The chain uses TRBV5-1 and TRBJ1-1; no clear D gene. CDR1 is SGHRS, CDR2 YFSETQ, per germline. The V end was cut by 4 bases, the J end by 1 base, with 11 bases between. This CDR3 has 14 residues. The CDR3 reads CASSPTSGNTEAFF. The CDR3 coding sequence is TGCGCCAGCAGCCCGACCAGTGGGAACACTGAAGCTTTCTTT.